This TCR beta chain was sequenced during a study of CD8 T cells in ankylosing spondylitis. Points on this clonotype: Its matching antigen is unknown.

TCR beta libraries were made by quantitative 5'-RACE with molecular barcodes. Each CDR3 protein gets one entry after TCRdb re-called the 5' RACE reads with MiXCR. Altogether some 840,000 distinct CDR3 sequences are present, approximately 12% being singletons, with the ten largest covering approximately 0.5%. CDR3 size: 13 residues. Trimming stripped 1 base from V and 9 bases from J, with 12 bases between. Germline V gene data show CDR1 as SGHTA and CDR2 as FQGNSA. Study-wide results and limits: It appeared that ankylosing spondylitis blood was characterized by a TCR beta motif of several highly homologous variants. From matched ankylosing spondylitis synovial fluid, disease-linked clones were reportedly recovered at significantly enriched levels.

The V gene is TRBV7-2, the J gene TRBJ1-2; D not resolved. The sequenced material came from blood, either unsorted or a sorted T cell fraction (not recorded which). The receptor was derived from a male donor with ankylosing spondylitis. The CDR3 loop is CASSLDSPGSYTF. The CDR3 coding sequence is TGTGCCAGCAGCTTAGACAGTCCCGGGAGCTACACCTTC.